This is a list of T cell receptor beta chains from one sample in a study of blood T cell repertoires in COVID-19. Measured with immunoSEQ multiplex PCR; TCRdb has only the in-frame clones, and not every one. There are over 70,000 clones in the sample; about 91% occur only once, and 2.3% lies in the top ten. The sample consisted of peripheral blood. The receptors were gathered from a human donor with active COVID-19. The donor label of this sample is uncertain. Each CDR3 is given with its conserved first and last residue. The order of the fields is clone size, CDR3 length, V gene, D gene, J gene, CDR3 protein, CDR3 DNA. A D gene is named only where the DNA matches it firmly. Clone sizes are given selectively: once, few, many, or a class where the clone is expanded.

size: -
length: 18
V: TRBV4-2
D: TRBD2
J: TRBJ2-5
CDR3: CASSQDRAGRGGGETQYF
DNA: TGTGCCAGCAGCCAAGATCGGGCAGGTCGGGGGGGCGGTGAGACCCAGTACTTC

size: -
length: 15
V: TRBV5-5
D: -
J: TRBJ1-5
CDR3: CASSPDGDSNQPQHF
DNA: TGTGCCAGCAGCCCGGACGGGGATAGCAATCAGCCCCAGCATTTT

size: -
length: 16
V: TRBV28
D: TRBD1
J: TRBJ2-7
CDR3: CASSLWDRGSSYEQYF
DNA: TGTGCCAGCAGTTTATGGGACAGGGGTTCGTCCTACGAGCAGTACTTC

size: -
length: 12
V: TRBV2
D: -
J: TRBJ2-2
CDR3: CASKTGTGELFF
DNA: TGTGCCAGTAAGACAGGTACCGGGGAGCTGTTTTTT

size: -
length: 17
V: TRBV5-1
D: -
J: TRBJ2-2
CDR3: CASSLYWATSGTGELFF
DNA: TGCGCCAGCAGCTTGTATTGGGCCACTTCAGGCACCGGGGAGCTGTTTTTT

size: few
length: 16
V: TRBV7-9
D: TRBD2
J: TRBJ2-7
CDR3: CASSITGTSVSYEQYF
DNA: TGTGCCAGCAGCATAACCGGGACTAGCGTCTCCTACGAGCAGTACTTC

size: -
length: 17
V: TRBV6-1
D: -
J: TRBJ1-5
CDR3: CASSEAIGGAGNQPQHF
DNA: TGTGCCAGCAGTGAAGCCATTGGGGGGGCTGGCAATCAGCCCCAGCATTTT

size: -
length: 13
V: TRBV2
D: -
J: TRBJ1-4
CDR3: CASWGPANEKLFF
DNA: TGTGCCAGTTGGGGGCCAGCTAATGAAAAACTGTTTTTT

size: once
length: 17
V: TRBV7-2
D: TRBD2
J: TRBJ2-3
CDR3: CASSLVAGGPSTDTQYF
DNA: TGTGCCAGCAGCTTAGTCGCGGGGGGGCCCTCCACAGATACGCAGTATTTT

size: -
length: 12
V: TRBV6-5
D: -
J: TRBJ1-1
CDR3: CASGTSLLEAFF
DNA: TGTGCCAGCGGGACATCCCTTCTTGAAGCTTTCTTT

size: -
length: 17
V: TRBV4-3
D: -
J: TRBJ1-2
CDR3: CASSQYPGVPANYGYTF
DNA: TGCGCCAGCAGCCAATATCCAGGGGTCCCAGCTAACTATGGCTACACCTTC

size: -
length: 14
V: TRBV5-1
D: -
J: TRBJ1-1
CDR3: CASSLDGGAAQAFF
DNA: TGCGCCAGCAGCTTGGATGGGGGGGCAGCTCAAGCTTTCTTT

size: -
length: 14
V: TRBV7-2
D: TRBD1
J: TRBJ1-2
CDR3: CASSKNRGDYGYTF
DNA: TGTGCCAGCAGCAAAAACAGGGGGGACTATGGCTACACCTTC